The 9 T cell receptor beta chains in this list originate from one sample, sequenced in a study of blood T cells in healthy people across ages. It was with a sample-barcoded 5' primer and a J-beta primer mix that a second PCR of roughly 7 to 11 cycles was run. TCRdb processed the 5' RACE reads anew with MiXCR; each CDR3 protein has one entry. The table records approximately 1.5 million distinct CDR3 sequences, almost 35% of them present only once. The sequenced sample was blood. The receptor source for this set is a woman younger than 45 in good health.

The rearrangement uses TRBV5-1 and TRBJ1-2, with TRBD1 identical over 7 bases. The V gene's germline CDR1 is SGHRS and CDR2 YFSETQ. This CDR3 is 14 amino acids long. After removal of 6 bases from V and 2 bases from J, the junction contained 7 bases not matched to a gene. Written as DNA, the CDR3 is TGCGCCAGCAAACAGGGGAATCTCAACTATGGCTACACCTTC. Translation: CASKQGNLNYGYTF.

The V and J genes are TRBV5-1 and TRBJ1-2; 7 nucleotides match TRBD1. The CDR3 loop spans 16 amino acids. Unmatched junction bases numbered 7, after V lost 0 bases and J lost 2 bases. The germline V gene has CDR1 SGHRS and CDR2 YFSETQ. The DNA for the CDR3 is TGCGCCAGCAGCTTGGGGACAGGTGCCACCAACTATGGCTACACCTTC. Residues: CASSLGTGATNYGYTF.

This rearrangement joins TRBV6-6 to TRBJ2-5, with D possibly TRBD2 on 5 matching bases. CDR3 length: 14 residues. The germline gives CDR1 MNHNY, CDR2 SVGAGI (reference sequence). Trimming took off 4 bases at V and 2 bases at J, with 11 bases between the two ends. The CDR3 DNA follows: TGTGCCAGCAGTTCTACGGACTTACAAGAGACCCAGTACTTC. As protein: CASSSTDLQETQYF.

Here the CDR3 DNA reads TGTGCCAGCATTCGATCAGATAGCGGGAACTACTCCTACGAGCAGTACTTC. Its protein product is CASIRSDSGNYSYEQYF. The chain carries TRBV21-1 and TRBJ2-7; the listed D gene, TRBD2, was not tested against the DNA. TRBV21-1 represents a pseudogene. CDR3 length: 17 residues.

Details on this clonotype: Its ends do not fully match the called genes, so a read error is possible. The rearrangement uses TRBV12-5 and TRBJ2-3; TRBD1 might be the D (5 bases). The germline V gene encodes CDR1 LGHNT and CDR2 FRNRAP. The CDR3 has 15 amino acids. CDR3 amino acids: CASGLLTRSTGTQYF. The CDR3 DNA follows: TGTGCTAGTGGTTTACTTACAAGGTCCACAGGTACGCAGTATTTT. Full variable domain (rest looked up from reference TRBV12-5 and TRBJ2-3): DARVTQTPRHKVTEMGQEVTMRCQPILGHNTVFWYRQTMMQGLELLAYFRNRAPLDDSGMPKDRFSAEMPDATLATLKIQPSEPRDSAVYFCASGLLTRSTGTQYFGPGTRLTVL.

The chain uses TRBV5-1 and TRBJ2-1, with D perhaps assigned TRBD1 or TRBD2 (6 bases each). The germline CDR1 and CDR2 sequences are SGHRS and YFSETQ. V lost 6 bases to trimming and J lost 0 bases, with 19 bases between them. The CDR3 length is 17 residues. CDR3 nucleotide sequence: TGCGCCAGCACCGAACAGGGACTCCTATACTCCTACAATGAGCAGTTCTTC. It yields the protein CASTEQGLLYSYNEQFF.

The rearrangement joins TRBV21-1 to TRBJ2-7; TRBD2 is taken as the D call from the table, unchecked against the DNA. TRBV21-1 is a documented pseudogene. The CDR3 spans 18 residues. CDR3 DNA sequence: TGTGCCAGCAGCAAAGCCCGGCGACTAGCGGGAGAGTTTAACGAGCAGTACTTC. Translation gives CASSKARRLAGEFNEQYF.

Of note for this clonotype: A much more abundant neighbour one base away suggests this may be a read error. The chain joins TRBV4-1 to TRBJ2-1; 12 bases are a match to TRBD1. Germline loops: CDR1 MGHRA, CDR2 YSYEKL. CDR3 length equals 16 residues. V shed 4 bases and J 8 bases; nucleotides not matched to a gene: 9. The CDR3 DNA is TGCGCCAGCAGCCCCACCTGTGGGACAGGGGGCGATGAGCAGTTCTTC. Translated: CASSPTCGTGGDEQFF.

The chain recombines TRBV11-2 with TRBJ2-5, with D possibly TRBD2 on 6 matching bases. Germline CDR1 is SGHAT and CDR2 is FQNNGV. The length of the CDR3 is 14 residues. V was trimmed by 0 bases and J by 7 bases, leaving 12 bases between them. The CDR3 spells CASSLEASARTQYF. CDR3 nucleotide sequence: TGTGCCAGCAGCTTAGAGGCTAGCGCCCGGACCCAGTACTTC.